Below are 24 T cell receptor beta chains sequenced from a single sample in a study of patients and donors after allogeneic stem cell transplantation. MiXCR, run by TCRdb on the RT-PCR reads, gives a single entry per CDR3 protein. In the table there are under 200,000 distinct CDR3 sequences, 24% of which are singletons. Sequencing was carried out using blood, either unsorted or a sorted T cell fraction (not recorded which). These receptors were obtained from a human donor who was either an allogeneic HSCT recipient or a stem cell or donor lymphocyte infusion donor (not recorded which). It is not recorded whose cells these are; they may come from a transplant donor.

This clonotype was seen more than once but under ten times. The gene calls are TRBV7-2 and TRBJ1-6; a possible D gene is TRBD1 (6 bases). The CDR3 is 16 residues long. The V gene lost 3 bases and the J gene lost 10 bases, with 19 bases spanning the gap. Per the germline V gene, CDR1 is SGHTA and CDR2 is FQGNSA. CDR3 region: CASSFRDQQGGSPLHF. Written as DNA, the CDR3 is TGTGCCAGCAGCTTCAGGGATCAGCAAGGGGGATCACCCCTCCACTTT.

Only a few counts were recorded for this clonotype. V usage is TRBV21-1 and J usage is TRBJ1-3. TRBV21-1 is tagged as a pseudogene. CDR3 size: 16 residues. Written as DNA, the CDR3 is TGTGCCAGCAGCAGTGTCAGGCCGGCCTCCGGAAACACCATATATTTT. It translates to CASSSVRPASGNTIYF.

This clonotype has a handful of counts. The chain links TRBV24-1 to TRBJ1-1, with D unresolved. Per the germline V gene, CDR1 is KGHDR and CDR2 is SFDVKD. Trimming removed 11 bases from V and 1 base from J, with 16 bases in between. The CDR3 is 14 residues long. The CDR3 nucleotides are TGTGCCATCCCGGACCGTGGTACGAACACTGAAGCTTTCTTT. It translates to CAIPDRGTNTEAFF.

This clonotype was counted many times. For the CDR3, the DNA is TGTGCCAGCAGTGAAGGGCAGGTAGCAACTAATGAAAAACTGTTTTTT. It yields the protein CASSEGQVATNEKLFF. The chain uses TRBV2 and TRBJ1-4; D remains unclear. V was shortened by 1 base and J by 0 bases, with 9 bases between the two germline ends. CDR1 is SNHLY, CDR2 FYNNEI, per germline. The CDR3 contains 16 residues.

This chain connects TRBV5-1 to TRBJ2-6, with D hard to call. CDR3 size: 15 residues. Germline V CDR1 and CDR2: SGHRS, YFSETQ. With 0 bases removed from V and 3 bases from J, the gap between germline ends came to 7 bases. CDR3: CASSLEGIGANVLTF. The DNA of the CDR3 is TGCGCCAGCAGCTTGGAAGGGATTGGGGCCAACGTCCTGACTTTC.

The chain links TRBV20-1 to TRBJ1-5; D ambiguous. Germline lookup yields CDR1 DFQATT and CDR2 SNEGSKA (reference sequence). The CDR3 loop spans 16 amino acids. With 0 bases removed from V and 0 bases from J, the gap between germline ends came to 12 bases. CDR3 sequence reads: CSAREPGIYSNQPQHF. DNA of the CDR3: TGCAGTGCTAGAGAACCCGGGATCTATAGCAATCAGCCCCAGCATTTT.

On this clonotype itself: A junction boundary mismatches the germline segment, possibly from a read error. V usage is TRBV7-7 and J usage is TRBJ2-1; D ambiguous. The CDR3 totals 13 residues. Germline CDR1 and CDR2: SSHAT and FNYEAQ (reference sequence). The CDR3 DNA follows: TGTGCTAGCAGCTTAGTCTCGGAAAATGAGCAGTTCTTC. Encoded protein: CASSLVSENEQFF.

By its share, this clonotype is medium-sized. At one end the junction does not follow the germline gene, possibly because of a read error. The chain has TRBV7-7 and TRBJ1-2, with D uncertain. The CDR3 runs 16 residues. The germline CDR1 and CDR2 sequences are SSHAT and FNYEAQ (reference sequence). The CDR3 sequence is CASSLVTGSCNYGYTF. For the CDR3, the DNA is TGTGCTAGCAGCTTAGTGACGGGCAGCTGTAACTATGGCTACACCTTC.

This clonotype occurred a few times. This chain joins TRBV20-1 and TRBJ1-6, with D maybe TRBD1 (6 bases). CDR3 length: 12 residues. V was trimmed by 4 bases and J by 10 bases, leaving 11 bases between them. Germline lookup yields CDR1 DFQATT and CDR2 SNEGSKA (reference sequence). The CDR3 DNA reads as TGCAGTGCTACTACGGGACACTCACCCCTCCACTTT. As protein: CSATTGHSPLHF.

The chain joins TRBV4-1 to TRBJ2-1; the match to TRBD2 covers 11 bases. The V segment lost 0 bases and the J segment 0 bases; nucleotides outside the gene matches: 7. Germline V CDR1 and CDR2: MGHRA, YSYEKL. The CDR3 has 19 residues. The CDR3 reads CASSQDTSGGRSSYNEQFF. The CDR3 nucleotides are TGCGCCAGCAGCCAAGATACTAGCGGGGGACGCAGCTCCTACAATGAGCAGTTCTTC.

The rearrangement joins TRBV7-8 to TRBJ2-1; no firm D call. Germline V CDR1 and CDR2: SGHVS, FQNEAQ. Trimming removed 2 bases at V and 0 bases at J, with 8 bases between. This CDR3 region has 15 residues. CDR3 residues: CASSLIQSSYNEQFF. CDR3 in DNA: TGTGCCAGCAGCTTAATCCAGAGCTCCTACAATGAGCAGTTCTTC.

In its sample, this clonotype was seen a few times. The chain links TRBV20-1 to TRBJ2-1, with TRBD2 as a possible D gene (5 bases). This CDR3 is built from 13 residues. Germline values: CDR1 DFQATT, CDR2 SNEGSKA (reference sequence). V shed 4 bases and J shed 4 bases, with 11 bases lying between them. This CDR3 reads CSATQDLYNEQFF. The CDR3 nucleotides are TGCAGTGCTACTCAGGACTTATACAATGAGCAGTTCTTC.

In this sample, this clonotype turned up a few times. As DNA, the CDR3 is TGTGCCACCAGTGATTCCGGGGGGCACCCCCAGCATTTT. It encodes CATSDSGGHPQHF. The chain combines TRBV24-1 with TRBJ1-5, with D tentatively TRBD1 (6 bases). V lost 2 bases and J 10 bases, leaving 11 bases between the germline ends. Germline V gene sequence: CDR1 KGHDR, CDR2 SFDVKD. The length of the CDR3 is 13 residues.

The rearrangement links TRBV19 to TRBJ2-1, with 12 positions matching TRBD2. Germline CDR1 is LNHDA and CDR2 is SQIVND (reference sequence). V shed 9 bases and J 2 bases; nucleotides not matched to a gene: 2. The CDR3 spans 14 residues. The CDR3 sequence: CASRTSGTYNEQFF. The CDR3 DNA sequence: TGTGCCAGCCGGACTAGCGGGACCTACAATGAGCAGTTCTTC.

The rearrangement links TRBV20-1 to TRBJ1-1; D uncertain. CDR3 length: 14 amino acids. The germline gives CDR1 DFQATT, CDR2 SNEGSKA (reference sequence). V shed 3 bases and J shed 1 base, with 12 bases lying between them. Written as DNA, the CDR3 is TGCAGTGCTAGTGATACAGAAGGGAACACTGAAGCTTTCTTT. It translates to CSASDTEGNTEAFF.

This chain uses TRBV7-2 with TRBJ2-2; D gene ambiguous. Germline lookup yields CDR1 SGHTA and CDR2 FQGNSA. Trimming removed 0 bases at V and 0 bases at J, with 8 bases between. There are 16 residues in the CDR3. This CDR3 is CASSLARPTNTGELFF. The CDR3 bases are TGTGCCAGCAGCTTAGCACGGCCCACGAACACCGGGGAGCTGTTTTTT.

The chain recombines TRBV9 with TRBJ2-2; no firm D call. Trimming pared 4 bases from V and 3 bases from J, leaving 13 bases between. CDR1 is SGDLS, CDR2 YYNGEE, per germline. The CDR3 consists of 15 residues. CDR3 in amino acids: CASSSRVADTGELFF. CDR3 coding DNA: TGTGCCAGCAGCTCCCGGGTGGCAGACACCGGGGAGCTGTTTTTT.

This clonotype has just a few counts. The chain uses TRBV19 and TRBJ1-1; D is uncertain. V shed 7 bases and J shed 5 bases, with 14 bases lying between them. CDR1 and CDR2 from the germline V gene are LNHDA and SQIVND (reference sequence). The CDR3 has 13 residues. The CDR3 here is CASNQSPGTEAFF. The CDR3 DNA reads TGTGCCAGTAATCAATCCCCCGGAACTGAAGCTTTCTTT.

This chain connects TRBV6-2 or TRBV6-3 to TRBJ2-7; TRBD2 matches at 13 bases. The V gene's germline CDR1 is MNHEY and CDR2 SVGEGT. After removal of 4 bases from V and 0 bases from J, the junction contained 3 bases not matched to a gene. The CDR3 has 16 amino acids. CDR3 amino acids: CASSSGLAGTSYEQYF. CDR3 DNA: TGTGCCAGCAGTTCGGGACTAGCGGGAACCTCCTACGAGCAGTACTTC.

This clonotype was seen a handful of times. V is TRBV7-9 and J is TRBJ1-2; perhaps TRBD1 as D (5 bases). This CDR3 has 15 amino acids. Germline CDR1 SEHNR, CDR2 FQNEAQ (reference sequence). Trimming left V 5 bases short and J 4 bases short, with 17 bases between. The CDR3 nucleotides read TGTGCCAGCAGCCCGATAACAGGAGAGGCCTATGGCTACACCTTC. Translation: CASSPITGEAYGYTF.

The chain recombines TRBV27 with TRBJ2-1; no definite D call. The germline V and J ends were trimmed by 0 bases and 12 bases, with 12 bases remaining between them. Per the germline V gene, CDR1 is MNHEY and CDR2 is SMNVEV (reference sequence). CDR3 length equals 13 residues. CDR3 nucleotide sequence: TGTGCCAGCAGTTTATCTTCAGCCTCGGGGCAGTTCTTC. It encodes CASSLSSASGQFF.

V gene TRBV18 combines with J gene TRBJ1-1, with 7 bases identical to TRBD1. The CDR3 length is 13 residues. Per the germline V gene, CDR1 is KGHSH and CDR2 is LQKENI. J was trimmed by 4 bases and V by 7 bases; bases with no gene match: 6. The CDR3 spells CASLDRMVTEAFF. DNA for the CDR3: TGTGCCAGCTTGGACAGGATGGTCACTGAAGCTTTCTTT.

V gene TRBV27 combines with J gene TRBJ2-5; the D gene is possibly TRBD2 (5 bases). Trimming removed 6 bases at V and 0 bases at J, with 8 bases between. The CDR3 spans 13 residues. Germline V gene sequence: CDR1 MNHEY, CDR2 SMNVEV (reference sequence). CDR3 DNA sequence: TGTGCCAGCAGACCCGGGAACCAAGAGACCCAGTACTTC. It encodes CASRPGNQETQYF.

The chain combines TRBV3-1 with TRBJ2-7; D call uncertain. CDR1 and CDR2 from the germline V gene are LGHDT and YNNKEL (reference sequence). There are 14 residues in the CDR3. Trimming cost V 4 bases and J 1 base, with 11 bases left between them. The DNA for the CDR3 is TGTGCCAGCAGCCCTATGGTAAATTCCTACGAGCAGTACTTC. This codes for CASSPMVNSYEQYF.